Shown below are 31 T cell receptor beta chains from a single sample sequenced in a study of post-analysis software for immune sequencing data. The library was made from cDNA and included unique molecular identifiers. MiXCR, applied by TCRdb to the PCR reads, yields one record per CDR3 protein. The sample records about 540,000 distinct CDR3 sequences, 34% being singletons. The study, taken as a whole, reports: A handful of TRBV segments appeared more often in patients than in controls, and TRBV5-6, TRBV5-1 and TRBV20-1 were among these.

No antigens are known for them. Sequencing was performed on blood. The receptors here all came from a girl between 2 and 17 years old with multiple sclerosis.

The J gene is TRBJ2-3, the V gene TRBV27; tentatively, D is TRBD1 (5 bases). Per the germline V gene, CDR1 is MNHEY and CDR2 is SMNVEV (reference sequence). With 5 bases removed from V and 1 base from J, the gap between germline ends came to 19 bases. The CDR3 consists of 17 residues. CDR3 bases: TGTGCCAGCAGTAGGGGCAGGGCAGATGATGGCACAGATACGCAGTATTTT. Translating gives CASSRGRADDGTDTQYF.

This chain uses TRBV5-1 with TRBJ1-2; 7 positions agree with TRBD1. Unmatched junction bases numbered 2, after V lost 3 bases and J lost 3 bases. The germline V gene encodes CDR1 SGHRS and CDR2 YFSETQ. This CDR3 comprises 13 residues. In DNA form, the CDR3 reads TGCGCCAGCAGCTCGCAGGGGGACTATGGCTACACCTTC. Translation gives CASSSQGDYGYTF.

V usage is TRBV9 and J usage is TRBJ1-2; D unclear. The CDR3 is 19 residues long. V lost 0 bases to trimming and J lost 6 bases, with 27 bases between them. Germline lookup yields CDR1 SGDLS and CDR2 YYNGEE. This CDR3 reads CASSVGVVRDNDIINGYTF. The DNA of the CDR3 is TGTGCCAGCAGCGTAGGTGTGGTGAGGGATAACGACATAATAAATGGCTACACCTTC.

J is TRBJ1-4 and V is TRBV4-1, with D possibly TRBD1 on 5 matching bases. Trimming removed 3 bases at V and 11 bases at J, with 19 bases between. Germline assignment: CDR1 MGHRA and CDR2 YSYEKL. The CDR3 loop spans 15 amino acids. CDR3 nucleotides: TGCGCCAGCAGCCAGGACGGGACGGTCGGAGAGAAACTGTTTTTT. This translates into CASSQDGTVGEKLFF.

This rearrangement joins TRBV20-1 to TRBJ1-4; no clear D. Germline CDR1 reads DFQATT; CDR2 reads SNEGSKA (reference sequence). The ends were cut back, 0 bases at V and 8 bases at J, with 1 base in the middle. The CDR3 has 10 amino acids. CDR3 DNA: TGCAGTGCTAGAGACGAAAAACTGTTTTTT. It is translated as CSARDEKLFF.

The V and J genes are TRBV15 and TRBJ2-5; D gene unclear. The germline V and J ends were trimmed by 1 base and 5 bases, with 14 bases remaining between them. The CDR3 consists of 15 residues. CDR1 is LNHNV, CDR2 YYDKDF, per germline (reference sequence). DNA of the CDR3: TGTGCCACCAGCAGAGGTGCCTCCGTGGCGGAGACCCAGTACTTC. It yields the protein CATSRGASVAETQYF.

J is TRBJ2-7 and V is TRBV15; 8 bases match TRBD1. V lost 0 bases to trimming and J lost 2 bases; unmatched junction nucleotides: 6. The CDR3 spans 16 residues. Germline V CDR1 and CDR2: LNHNV, YYDKDF (reference sequence). Here the CDR3 reads CATSRDRRQGTYEQYF. Written as DNA, the CDR3 is TGTGCCACCAGCAGAGATCGGAGACAGGGGACCTACGAGCAGTACTTC.

The chain combines TRBV20-1 with TRBJ2-5; possible D gene TRBD2, 6 bases. The CDR3 runs 16 residues. V was shortened by 8 bases and J by 5 bases, with 27 bases between the two germline ends. Germline-derived CDR1 and CDR2 are DFQATT and SNEGSKA (reference sequence). Written as DNA, the CDR3 is TGCAGTCCCGACTGGGGGGACGGTGGACCCCCGGAGACCCAGTACTTC. It yields the protein CSPDWGDGGPPETQYF.

This clonotype was observed a few times. The rearrangement uses TRBV4-1 and TRBJ2-7; 7 nucleotides align to TRBD1. The germline gives CDR1 MGHRA, CDR2 YSYEKL. V lost 1 base, J lost 12 bases, and 15 bases stayed unmatched. The CDR3 length is 15 residues. The CDR3 protein is CASSQGDTGVETRYF. DNA of the CDR3: TGCGCCAGCAGCCAAGGGGATACAGGGGTAGAGACCCGGTACTTC.

This clonotype turned up a few times. J is TRBJ2-7 and V is TRBV7-9; 9 nucleotides line up with TRBD1. This CDR3 contains 16 residues. Germline assignment: CDR1 SEHNR and CDR2 FQNEAQ (reference sequence). V lost 3 bases and J lost 4; bases outside the gene matches: 10. The CDR3 reads CASSLNPDRGRYEQYF. The CDR3, as DNA: TGTGCCAGCAGCTTGAACCCGGACAGGGGACGATACGAGCAGTACTTC.

The rearrangement links TRBV5-6 to TRBJ2-4, with 12 bases lining up with TRBD2. V lost 2 bases, J lost 10 bases, and 4 bases stayed unmatched. The CDR3 covers 14 residues. Germline values: CDR1 SGHDT, CDR2 YYEEEE. The CDR3 DNA reads as TGTGCCAGCAGCTTACTAGCGGGGGGTCCAATTCAGTACTTC. Protein sequence: CASSLLAGGPIQYF.

The rearrangement joins TRBV10-3 to TRBJ1-5, with TRBD1 matching over 7 bases. Trimming at V came to 2 bases and at J to 6 bases, leaving 1 base not matched to a gene. The CDR3 has 13 residues. Germline V gene data show CDR1 as ENHRY and CDR2 as SYGVKD. DNA for the CDR3: TGTGCCATCAGTGAGGACAGGGTTCAGCCCCAGCATTTT. It is translated as CAISEDRVQPQHF.

The chain is built from TRBV11-2 and TRBJ2-7; 12 bases agree with TRBD1. TRBJ2-5 explains the end of the DNA better; the J call may be wrong. The germline V gene has CDR1 SGHAT and CDR2 FQNNGV. CDR3 size: 16 residues. CDR3: CASSVSGTGGEVTQYF. The CDR3 nucleotides are TGTGCCAGCAGCGTTTCCGGGACAGGGGGCGAGGTGACCCAGTACTTC.

This chain uses TRBV11-2 with TRBJ2-3; tentative D call: TRBD2 (7 bases). The CDR3 runs 17 residues. Trimming stripped 5 bases from V and 5 bases from J, with 23 bases between. The V gene's germline CDR1 is SGHAT and CDR2 FQNNGV. CDR3 nucleotide sequence: TGTGCCAGCAGCGAAGGGGGATGGGGTTTAGCGGGAGATACGCAGTATTTT. Translation gives CASSEGGWGLAGDTQYF. The full variable domain, in which reference TRBV11-2 and TRBJ2-3 provide the parts outside the CDR3, is EAGVAQSPRYKIIEKRQSVAFWCNPISGHATLYWYQQILGQGPKLLIQFQNNGVVDDSQLPKDRFSAERLKGVDSTLKIQPAKLEDSAVYLCASSEGGWGLAGDTQYFGPGTRLTVL.

This clonotype came up a few times. This chain links TRBV6-1 with TRBJ1-2; no reliable D call. The CDR3 consists of 14 residues. CDR1 and CDR2 from the germline V gene are MNHNS and SASEGT. With 4 bases removed from V and 6 bases from J, the gap between germline ends came to 15 bases. CDR3 protein: CASSASMAGDGYTF. CDR3 DNA: TGTGCCAGCAGTGCGTCAATGGCTGGGGATGGCTACACCTTC.

J is TRBJ1-1 and V is TRBV7-2; D is perhaps TRBD1 (5 bases). CDR3 length equals 16 residues. Trimming removed 1 base from V and 3 bases from J, with 15 bases in between. The germline V gene has CDR1 SGHTA and CDR2 FQGNSA. CDR3 sequence reads: CASSLDSGYFDTEAFF. Written as DNA, the CDR3 is TGTGCCAGCAGCTTAGATTCAGGGTATTTTGACACTGAAGCTTTCTTT.

This clonotype came up a few times. V is TRBV12-3 or TRBV12-4 and J is TRBJ2-5, with D perhaps matching TRBD1 or TRBD2 (5 bases each). The tail of the sequence fits TRBJ2-7 better, so the J call may be wrong. This CDR3 region has 12 residues. CDR3 in amino acids: CASSKGTHEQYF. CDR3 bases: TGTGCCAGCAGTAAAGGGACCCACGAGCAGTACTTC.

This chain connects TRBV20-1 to TRBJ1-2, with a tentative D call TRBD1 (5 bases). V dropped 0 bases and J dropped 5 bases, with 13 bases sitting between them. The CDR3 is made up of 14 amino acids. Germline assignment: CDR1 DFQATT and CDR2 SNEGSKA (reference sequence). In DNA form, the CDR3 reads TGCAGTGCTAGAGAGTGGGACTACTCTTATGGCTACACCTTC. Its translation: CSAREWDYSYGYTF.

V is TRBV20-1 and J is TRBJ2-7; TRBD2 agrees at 10 bases. The ends lost 6 bases at V and 4 bases at J; junction bases unmatched: 12. There are 15 residues in the CDR3. CDR1 and CDR2 from the germline V gene are DFQATT and SNEGSKA (reference sequence). The CDR3 reads CSAEGRLAGVYEQYF. The CDR3 bases are TGCAGTGCCGAGGGACGGCTAGCGGGGGTTTACGAGCAGTACTTC.

To note about this clonotype: At one end the junction does not follow the germline gene, possibly because of a read error. In nucleotides, the CDR3 is TGTGTCACCAGCAGAATAGGGGGGAACGGCTACACCTTC. This sequence encodes CVTSRIGGNGYTF. The chain joins TRBV15 to TRBJ1-2, with a tentative D call TRBD1 (6 bases). CDR3 size: 13 residues. CDR1 LNHNV and CDR2 YYDKDF come from the germline V gene (reference sequence).

The chain links TRBV5-1 to TRBJ2-7, with TRBD1 matching over 8 bases. The length of the CDR3 is 13 residues. From germline, CDR1 is SGHRS and CDR2 YFSETQ. Unmatched junction bases numbered 4, after V lost 5 bases and J lost 3 bases. The DNA for the CDR3 is TGCGCCAGCAGACCGGGACAGGACTACGAGCAGTACTTC. Protein: CASRPGQDYEQYF.

The chain couples TRBV9 to TRBJ2-1; possibly TRBD1 for D (6 bases). Per germline, CDR1 SGDLS and CDR2 YYNGEE. This CDR3 contains 15 residues. Trimming took off 3 bases at V and 0 bases at J, with 10 bases between the two ends. The CDR3 nucleotides are TGTGCCAGCAGCGGACCGGGACACTCCTACAATGAGCAGTTCTTC. Translated, it gives CASSGPGHSYNEQFF.

This clonotype was seen repeatedly, ten times or more. The rearrangement links TRBV5-1 to TRBJ2-7, with 11 bases fitting TRBD1. Germline assignment: CDR1 SGHRS and CDR2 YFSETQ. This CDR3 region has 14 residues. Unmatched junction bases numbered 4, after V lost 5 bases and J lost 3 bases. CDR3 DNA sequence: TGCGCCAGCAGTACCGGGACAGGGGGCTACGAGCAGTACTTC. Translation: CASSTGTGGYEQYF. Based on the CDR3 plus reference TRBV5-1 and TRBJ2-7, the full variable domain is KAGVTQTPRYLIKTRGQQVTLSCSPISGHRSVSWYQQTPGQGLQFLFEYFSETQRNKGNFPGRFSGRQFSNSRSEMNVSTLELGDSALYLCASSTGTGGYEQYFGPGTRLTVT.

This chain uses TRBV12-3 or TRBV12-4 with TRBJ1-2; 7 nucleotides match TRBD1. This CDR3 comprises 12 residues. The V gene end was trimmed by 6 bases and the J gene end by 7 bases; junction bases not matched to a gene: 5. The CDR3 reads CASRTNRGGYTF. CDR3 coding DNA: TGTGCCAGCAGGACAAACAGGGGTGGCTACACCTTC.

A few counts support this clonotype. The CDR3 protein is CASSQEGDTFGYEQYF. As DNA, the CDR3 is TGCGCCAGCAGCCAAGAAGGGGACACCTTCGGCTACGAGCAGTACTTC. The rearrangement uses TRBV4-1 and TRBJ2-7; maybe TRBD1 (6 bases). Deletions cut 0 bases from V and 3 bases from J, with 15 bases between. This CDR3 region has 16 residues. The V gene's germline CDR1 is MGHRA and CDR2 YSYEKL.

The rearrangement joins TRBV5-6 to TRBJ2-7; 8 nucleotides align to TRBD1. V was pared by 5 bases and J by 3 bases, with 10 bases of the junction left unmatched. CDR1 and CDR2 (germline): SGHDT, YYEEEE. The CDR3 runs to 15 residues. Written as DNA, the CDR3 is TGTGCCAGCAGGCCCACAGGGGGAAACAACTACGAGCAGTACTTC. The encoded protein is CASRPTGGNNYEQYF.

The table lists this clonotype with a few counts. The rearrangement joins TRBV5-1 to TRBJ1-2, with D hard to call. Germline V gives CDR1 SGHRS, CDR2 YFSETQ. V gave up 4 bases and J gave up 1 base, with 17 bases separating them. CDR3 length equals 16 residues. In nucleotides, the CDR3 is TGCGCCAGCAGCCCTCAGACCGAGACTAGTAACTATGGCTACACCTTC. Amino acid sequence: CASSPQTETSNYGYTF.

This clonotype was detected ten times or more. The chain couples TRBV29-1 to TRBJ2-5; D is unresolved. V lost 4 bases and J 3 bases, leaving 9 bases between the germline ends. The germline gives CDR1 SQVTM, CDR2 ANQGSEA. The CDR3 has 12 amino acids. The CDR3 DNA reads TGCAGCGTTGTACGACGGGAAGAGACCCAGTACTTC. It yields the protein CSVVRREETQYF.

This clonotype showed up just a few times. The chain joins TRBV5-1 to TRBJ2-7; D ambiguous. Deletions cut 0 bases from V and 0 bases from J, with 7 bases between. CDR1 is SGHRS, CDR2 YFSETQ, per germline. This CDR3 is built from 14 residues. CDR3 in DNA: TGCGCCAGCAGCTTGGGGGCAGACTCCTACGAGCAGTACTTC. Residues: CASSLGADSYEQYF.

This clonotype was recorded a few times. The chain recombines TRBV12-3 or TRBV12-4 with TRBJ2-5, with D possibly called TRBD1 or TRBD2 (6 bases each). The CDR3 contains 14 residues. The V and J ends lost 5 bases and 2 bases respectively, with 12 bases between them. CDR3 coding DNA: TGTGCCAGCAGTGGAGGGACAATTCAAGAGACCCAGTACTTC. Encoded protein: CASSGGTIQETQYF.

This chain uses TRBV7-6 with TRBJ2-1, with D perhaps TRBD1 (6 bases). This CDR3 comprises 15 residues. Trimming cost V 5 bases and J 14 bases, with 25 bases left between them. In germline, CDR1 is SGHVS, CDR2 FNYEAQ. This CDR3 is CASSLNTGQPREKFF. CDR3 in DNA: TGTGCCAGCAGCCTAAATACTGGACAGCCAAGGGAAAAGTTCTTC.